This TCR beta chain emerged from a study of T cell repertoires in cytomegalovirus infection. TCRdb reprocessed the reads via MiXCR and lists one record per CDR3 protein. Of around 280,000 distinct CDR3 sequences listed, roughly 15% are singletons. This clonotype was seen a handful of times. Its antigen is unknown. Study outcomes and limitations: Identification of carriers of CMV plus the relevant HLA was achieved through cumulative public TCR beta family frequency.

The germline V gene encodes CDR1 MNHGY and CDR2 SVAAGI. V shed 7 bases and J 0 bases; nucleotides not matched to a gene: 9. The CDR3 has 16 amino acids. The TCR was taken from a human donor in good health (CMV status not recorded). Some clones in this sample may be carry-over from other donors' samples. Sequenced material: PBMCs. The chain employs TRBV6-9 and TRBJ2-1; 7 bases are a match to TRBD2. For the CDR3, the DNA is TGTGCCAGCAACGGGGGGTTCTCTAGCTCCTACAATGAGCAGTTCTTC. Encoded protein: CASNGGFSSSYNEQFF.